This is a list of T cell receptor beta chains from one sample in a study of T-cell reconstitution after alpha-beta-depleted transplantation in children. In TCRdb, the PCR reads were re-called with MiXCR into one record per CDR3 protein. The sample yields 450,000 to 500,000 distinct CDR3 sequences, around 12% seen once. The sample consisted of PBMCs from the stem cell graft donor, taken from the stem cell graft. These TCRs come from a human donor who donated a stem cell graft to a child with combined immunodeficiency. CDR3s include the opening cysteine and the closing phenylalanine or tryptophan. Fields, in order: clone size, CDR3 length, D gene, J gene, V gene, CDR3 protein, CDR3 DNA. The D gene is left open where the match is weak. The size of a clone is reported for some rows only, either as once, few or many, or as a class for expanded clones.

clone size: few; CDR3 length: 15; D gene: TRBD1; J gene: TRBJ1-1; V gene: TRBV7-9; CDR3 protein: CASRGDRGIFTEAFF; CDR3 DNA: TGTGCCAGCAGGGGGGACAGGGGGATTTTCACTGAAGCTTTCTTT
clone size: few; CDR3 length: 13; D gene: .; J gene: TRBJ2-7; V gene: TRBV6-2/TRBV6-3; CDR3 protein: CASSYQGLGEQYF; CDR3 DNA: TGTGCCAGCAGTTACCAGGGGTTGGGGGAGCAGTACTTC
clone size: .; CDR3 length: 13; D gene: .; J gene: TRBJ2-2; V gene: TRBV6-1; CDR3 protein: CASSRVVGGELFF; CDR3 DNA: TGTGCCAGCAGCCGGGTCGTGGGCGGGGAGCTGTTTTTT
clone size: many; CDR3 length: 17; D gene: TRBD2; J gene: TRBJ2-3; V gene: TRBV7-2; CDR3 protein: CASSLAGTRRSTDTQYF; CDR3 DNA: TGTGCCAGCAGCCTAGCGGGGACTAGGCGTAGCACAGATACGCAGTATTTT
clone size: few; CDR3 length: 15; D gene: .; J gene: TRBJ1-5; V gene: TRBV6-1; CDR3 protein: CASSLSHYSNQPQHF; CDR3 DNA: TGTGCCAGCAGTCTCTCTCACTATAGCAATCAGCCCCAGCATTTT
clone size: few; CDR3 length: 13; D gene: TRBD1; J gene: TRBJ2-7; V gene: TRBV28; CDR3 protein: CASYGDRGHEQYF; CDR3 DNA: TGTGCCAGCTATGGGGACAGGGGGCACGAGCAGTACTTC
clone size: few; CDR3 length: 15; D gene: .; J gene: TRBJ2-1; V gene: TRBV2; CDR3 protein: CASSTGPGTYNEQFF; CDR3 DNA: TGTGCCAGCAGTACCGGGCCAGGGACCTACAATGAGCAGTTCTTC
clone size: .; CDR3 length: 15; D gene: TRBD2; J gene: TRBJ2-1; V gene: TRBV7-6; CDR3 protein: CASSSTSGLYNEQFF; CDR3 DNA: TGTGCCAGCAGCTCTACTAGCGGGCTCTACAATGAGCAGTTCTTC
clone size: .; CDR3 length: 13; D gene: .; J gene: TRBJ1-5; V gene: TRBV10-3; CDR3 protein: CAISDSGGQPQHF; CDR3 DNA: TGTGCCATCAGTGATTCGGGGGGTCAGCCCCAGCATTTT
clone size: few; CDR3 length: 17; D gene: TRBD1; J gene: TRBJ2-6; V gene: TRBV20-1; CDR3 protein: CSARDLDRGSGANVLTF; CDR3 DNA: TGCAGTGCTAGAGATTTGGACAGGGGGTCTGGGGCCAACGTCCTGACTTTC
clone size: many; CDR3 length: 14; D gene: .; J gene: TRBJ2-7; V gene: TRBV18; CDR3 protein: CASSVQGPTGEQYF; CDR3 DNA: TGTGCCAGCTCCGTACAAGGGCCAACGGGCGAGCAGTACTTC
clone size: .; CDR3 length: 14; D gene: .; J gene: TRBJ2-3; V gene: TRBV7-6; CDR3 protein: CASSLGGFGDTQYF; CDR3 DNA: TGTGCCAGCAGCTTAGGGGGGTTTGGAGATACGCAGTATTTT
clone size: .; CDR3 length: 14; D gene: .; J gene: TRBJ1-3; V gene: TRBV12-3/TRBV12-4; CDR3 protein: CASNKISSGNTIYF; CDR3 DNA: TGTGCCAGCAACAAGATCAGCTCTGGAAACACCATATATTTT
clone size: .; CDR3 length: 15; D gene: .; J gene: TRBJ2-1; V gene: TRBV7-6; CDR3 protein: CASSHAWARGNEQFF; CDR3 DNA: TGTGCCAGCAGCCATGCCTGGGCCCGGGGCAATGAGCAGTTCTTC
clone size: few; CDR3 length: 12; D gene: .; J gene: TRBJ2-3; V gene: TRBV28; CDR3 protein: CASSNRVSTQYF; CDR3 DNA: TGTGCCAGCAGTAACAGGGTTTCTACGCAGTATTTT
clone size: large; CDR3 length: 15; D gene: TRBD1; J gene: TRBJ2-7; V gene: TRBV6-5; CDR3 protein: CASSPEYRGAGEQYF; CDR3 DNA: TGTGCCAGCAGTCCCGAGTACAGGGGAGCCGGCGAGCAGTACTTC
clone size: .; CDR3 length: 15; D gene: TRBD2; J gene: TRBJ2-3; V gene: TRBV2; CDR3 protein: CASTETSGVGDTQYF; CDR3 DNA: TGTGCCAGCACCGAGACTAGCGGGGTAGGAGATACGCAGTATTTT
clone size: .; CDR3 length: 16; D gene: TRBD2; J gene: TRBJ2-3; V gene: TRBV28; CDR3 protein: CASRGSSGGGTDTQYF; CDR3 DNA: TGTGCCAGCAGAGGAAGTAGCGGGGGGGGCACAGATACGCAGTATTTT
clone size: many; CDR3 length: 14; D gene: TRBD1; J gene: TRBJ1-1; V gene: TRBV6-5; CDR3 protein: CASSYNRGDTEAFF; CDR3 DNA: TGTGCCAGCAGTTATAACAGGGGGGACACTGAAGCTTTCTTT
clone size: many; CDR3 length: 15; D gene: TRBD1; J gene: TRBJ1-3; V gene: TRBV5-1; CDR3 protein: CASSFGDRGGNTIYF; CDR3 DNA: TGCGCCAGCAGCTTTGGGGACAGGGGTGGAAACACCATATATTTT
clone size: few; CDR3 length: 15; D gene: TRBD1; J gene: TRBJ2-5; V gene: TRBV18; CDR3 protein: CASSPTDRGGETQYF; CDR3 DNA: TGTGCCAGCTCACCAACGGACAGGGGGGGAGAGACCCAGTACTTC
clone size: few; CDR3 length: 13; D gene: .; J gene: TRBJ2-1; V gene: TRBV27; CDR3 protein: CASRTGVSGEQFF; CDR3 DNA: TGTGCCAGCAGAACGGGAGTTAGTGGTGAGCAGTTCTTC
clone size: .; CDR3 length: 15; D gene: TRBD1; J gene: TRBJ2-5; V gene: TRBV28; CDR3 protein: CASSSPERDRQTQYF; CDR3 DNA: TGTGCCAGCAGTTCCCCGGAAAGGGACAGGCAGACCCAGTACTTC
clone size: .; CDR3 length: 15; D gene: .; J gene: TRBJ2-3; V gene: TRBV20-1; CDR3 protein: CSARPWGILTDTQYF; CDR3 DNA: TGCAGTGCTAGACCATGGGGGATCCTTACAGATACGCAGTATTTT
clone size: .; CDR3 length: 17; D gene: .; J gene: TRBJ2-3; V gene: TRBV7-2; CDR3 protein: CASSLVGAWAYTDTQYF; CDR3 DNA: TGTGCCAGCAGCTTAGTAGGGGCTTGGGCATACACAGATACGCAGTATTTT
clone size: few; CDR3 length: 15; D gene: .; J gene: TRBJ1-1; V gene: TRBV4-3; CDR3 protein: CASSQEYGLNTEAFF; CDR3 DNA: TGCGCCAGCAGCCAAGAATACGGGTTGAACACTGAAGCTTTCTTT
clone size: .; CDR3 length: 17; D gene: .; J gene: TRBJ2-6; V gene: TRBV5-1; CDR3 protein: CASSRVTGNSGANVLTF; CDR3 DNA: TGCGCCAGCAGCCGGGTTACAGGGAACTCTGGGGCCAACGTCCTGACTTTC
clone size: .; CDR3 length: 18; D gene: TRBD2; J gene: TRBJ2-7; V gene: TRBV6-2/TRBV6-3; CDR3 protein: CASSYRLAGVPYPYEQYF; CDR3 DNA: TGTGCCAGCAGTTACAGACTAGCGGGAGTGCCCTACCCCTACGAGCAGTACTTC
clone size: many; CDR3 length: 14; D gene: TRBD1; J gene: TRBJ1-2; V gene: TRBV29-1; CDR3 protein: CSVRITGGSYGYTF; CDR3 DNA: TGCAGCGTTCGTATAACAGGGGGCTCTTATGGCTACACCTTC
clone size: .; CDR3 length: 13; D gene: .; J gene: TRBJ1-1; V gene: TRBV12-3/TRBV12-4; CDR3 protein: CASSSGANTEAFF; CDR3 DNA: TGTGCCAGCAGTTCAGGGGCGAACACTGAAGCTTTCTTT
clone size: .; CDR3 length: 13; D gene: .; J gene: TRBJ2-7; V gene: TRBV6-2/TRBV6-3; CDR3 protein: CASSFPKSYEQYF; CDR3 DNA: TGTGCCAGCAGTTTTCCCAAGTCCTACGAGCAGTACTTC
clone size: .; CDR3 length: 16; D gene: TRBD2; J gene: TRBJ2-1; V gene: TRBV9; CDR3 protein: CASSLLTSGVYNEQFF; CDR3 DNA: TGTGCCAGCAGCCTCCTAACTAGCGGAGTCTACAATGAGCAGTTCTTC
clone size: .; CDR3 length: 16; D gene: .; J gene: TRBJ1-1; V gene: TRBV7-8; CDR3 protein: CASSFDRIPLNTEAFF; CDR3 DNA: TGTGCCAGCAGCTTTGACAGGATCCCATTGAACACTGAAGCTTTCTTT
clone size: .; CDR3 length: 13; D gene: .; J gene: TRBJ2-3; V gene: TRBV6-5; CDR3 protein: CASSYGGSDTQYF; CDR3 DNA: TGTGCCAGCAGTTACGGGGGGTCGGATACGCAGTATTTT